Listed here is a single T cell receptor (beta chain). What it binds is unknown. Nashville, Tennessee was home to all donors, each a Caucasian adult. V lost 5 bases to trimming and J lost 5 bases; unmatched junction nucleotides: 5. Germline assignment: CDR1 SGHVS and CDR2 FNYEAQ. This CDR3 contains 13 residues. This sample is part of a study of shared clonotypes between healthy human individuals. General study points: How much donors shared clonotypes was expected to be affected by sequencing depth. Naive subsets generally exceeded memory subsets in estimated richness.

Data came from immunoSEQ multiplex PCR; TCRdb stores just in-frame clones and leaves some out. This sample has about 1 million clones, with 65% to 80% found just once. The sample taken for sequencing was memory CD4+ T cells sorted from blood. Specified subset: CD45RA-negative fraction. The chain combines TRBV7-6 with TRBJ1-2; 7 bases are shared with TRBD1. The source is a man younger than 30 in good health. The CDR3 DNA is TGTGCCAGCAGCGAAGGGGGCTGGTATGGCTACACCTTC. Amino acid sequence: CASSEGGWYGYTF.